This T cell receptor (beta chain) was sequenced in a study of CD8 T cells in Susac syndrome. An amount of RNA that ranged from roughly 0.5 to 1 ug was reverse transcribed with random hexamers. A multiplex approach, immunoSEQ multiplex PCR, amplified TCR beta CDR3 across 54 Vbeta and 13 Jbeta. Each CDR3 protein is one row after TCRdb ran MiXCR on the immunoSEQ multiplex PCR reads. The sample records approximately 180,000 distinct CDR3 sequences, 85% to 95% being singletons. This clonotype was picked up a small number of times. Its antigen is currently unknown. Through negative isolation, CD4+ and CD8+ T cells were obtained, while TEMRA cells were enriched using FACS. V gave up 5 bases and J gave up 2 bases; unmatched junction bases: 2. The CDR3 covers 14 residues. Germline V gene sequence: CDR1 LNHDA, CDR2 SQIVND (reference sequence). Study results and limitations: CD4+ T cell repertoires in Susac syndrome lacked clonal expansion.

The material sequenced was CD4+ T cells from PBMCs. This chain uses TRBV19 with TRBJ2-7; TRBD1 matches 11 bases. The sequence was obtained from a human donor with Susac syndrome. The chain's CDR3 is CASSSGQGAYEQYF. The CDR3 DNA follows: TGTGCCAGTAGTTCGGGACAGGGGGCCTACGAGCAGTACTTC.